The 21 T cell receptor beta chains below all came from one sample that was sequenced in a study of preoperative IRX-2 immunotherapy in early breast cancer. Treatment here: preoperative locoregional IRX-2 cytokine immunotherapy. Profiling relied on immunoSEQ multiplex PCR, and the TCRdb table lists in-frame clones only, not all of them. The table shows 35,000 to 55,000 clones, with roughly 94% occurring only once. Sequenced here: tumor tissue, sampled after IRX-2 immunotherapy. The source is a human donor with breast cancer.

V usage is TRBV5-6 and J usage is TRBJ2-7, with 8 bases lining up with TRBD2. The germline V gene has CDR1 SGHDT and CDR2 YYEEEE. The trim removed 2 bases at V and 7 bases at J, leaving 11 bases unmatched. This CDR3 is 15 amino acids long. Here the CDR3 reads CASSLAGVPSGEQYF. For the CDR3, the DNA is TGTGCCAGCAGCTTAGCGGGAGTACCATCGGGGGAGCAGTACTTC.

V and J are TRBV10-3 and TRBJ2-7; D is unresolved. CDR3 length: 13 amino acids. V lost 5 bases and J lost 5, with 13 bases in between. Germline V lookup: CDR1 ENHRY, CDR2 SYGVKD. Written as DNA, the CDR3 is TGTGCCATCAGTCAGCTAGGCGACCACGAGCAGTACTTC. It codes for CAISQLGDHEQYF.

Here the CDR3 DNA reads TGTGCCAGCAGCTATCTTAGCGGATACGAGCAGTACTTC. It translates to CASSYLSGYEQYF. The chain has TRBV5-6 and TRBJ2-7, with D possibly TRBD2 on 6 matching bases. This CDR3 spans 13 amino acids. Trimming cost V 3 bases and J 4 bases, with 11 bases left between them. The germline CDR1 and CDR2 sequences are SGHDT and YYEEEE. Filled out from reference TRBV5-6 and TRBJ2-7, the complete variable domain reads DAGVTQSPTHLIKTRGQQVTLRCSPKSGHDTVSWYQQALGQGPQFIFQYYEEEERQRGNFPDRFSGHQFPNYSSELNVNALLLGDSALYLCASSYLSGYEQYFGPGTRLTVT.

The CDR3 here is CASSGGQGANQPQHF. The CDR3 DNA follows: TGTGCCAGCAGCGGAGGACAGGGGGCTAATCAGCCCCAGCATTTT. The J gene is TRBJ1-5, the V gene TRBV9; TRBD1 agrees at 11 bases. CDR1 SGDLS and CDR2 YYNGEE come from the germline V gene. The CDR3 is made up of 15 amino acids. Trimming cost V 3 bases and J 4 bases; bases outside gene matches: 3.

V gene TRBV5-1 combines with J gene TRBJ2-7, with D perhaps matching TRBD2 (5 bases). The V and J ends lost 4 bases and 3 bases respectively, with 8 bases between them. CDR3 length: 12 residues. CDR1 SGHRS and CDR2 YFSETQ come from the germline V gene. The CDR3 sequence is CASSRGGYEQYF. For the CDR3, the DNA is TGCGCCAGCAGCCGCGGAGGCTACGAGCAGTACTTC.

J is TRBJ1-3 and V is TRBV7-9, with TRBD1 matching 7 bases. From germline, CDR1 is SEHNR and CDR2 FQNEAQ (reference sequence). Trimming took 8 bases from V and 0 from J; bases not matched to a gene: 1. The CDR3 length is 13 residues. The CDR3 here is CASDRDSGNTIYF. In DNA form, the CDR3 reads TGTGCCAGCGACAGGGACTCTGGAAACACCATATATTTT.

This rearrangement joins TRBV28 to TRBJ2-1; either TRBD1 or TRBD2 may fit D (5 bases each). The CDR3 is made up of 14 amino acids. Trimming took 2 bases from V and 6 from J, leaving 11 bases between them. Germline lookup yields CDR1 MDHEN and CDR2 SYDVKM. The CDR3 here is CASSLTSGTNEQFF. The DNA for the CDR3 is TGTGCCAGCAGTTTAACGTCAGGGACCAATGAGCAGTTCTTC.

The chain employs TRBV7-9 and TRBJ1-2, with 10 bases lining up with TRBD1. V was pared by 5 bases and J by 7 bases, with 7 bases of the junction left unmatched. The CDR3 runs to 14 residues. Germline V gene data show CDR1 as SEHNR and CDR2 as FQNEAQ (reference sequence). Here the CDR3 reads CASSPRDRGFGYTF. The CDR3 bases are TGTGCCAGCAGCCCGAGGGACAGGGGTTTTGGCTACACCTTC.

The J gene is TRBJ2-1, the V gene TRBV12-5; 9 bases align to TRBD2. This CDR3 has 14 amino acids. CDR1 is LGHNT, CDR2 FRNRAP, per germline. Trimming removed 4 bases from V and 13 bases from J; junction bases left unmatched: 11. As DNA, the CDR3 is TGTGCTAGTGGTTCGGCAATCGCGGGGGGGTTCCAGTTCTTC. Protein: CASGSAIAGGFQFF.

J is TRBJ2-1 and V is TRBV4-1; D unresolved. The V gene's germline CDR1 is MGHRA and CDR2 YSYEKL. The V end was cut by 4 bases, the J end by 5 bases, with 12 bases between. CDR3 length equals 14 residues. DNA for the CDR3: TGCGCCAGCAGCCCAACGGCGGAAAACAATGAGCAGTTCTTC. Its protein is CASSPTAENNEQFF.

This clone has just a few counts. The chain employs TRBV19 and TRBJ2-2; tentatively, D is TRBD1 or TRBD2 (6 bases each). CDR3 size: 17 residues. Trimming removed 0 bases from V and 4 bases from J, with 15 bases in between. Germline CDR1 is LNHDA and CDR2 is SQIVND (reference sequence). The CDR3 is CASSIDPGAGGTGELFF. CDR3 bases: TGTGCCAGTAGTATAGATCCAGGGGCCGGGGGCACCGGGGAGCTGTTTTTT.

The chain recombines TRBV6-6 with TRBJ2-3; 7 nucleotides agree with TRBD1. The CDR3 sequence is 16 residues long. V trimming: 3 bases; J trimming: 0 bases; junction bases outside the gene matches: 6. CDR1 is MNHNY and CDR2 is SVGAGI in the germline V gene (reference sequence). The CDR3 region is CASSYGDSYSTDTQYF. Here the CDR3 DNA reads TGTGCCAGCAGTTATGGGGACAGCTATAGCACAGATACGCAGTATTTT.

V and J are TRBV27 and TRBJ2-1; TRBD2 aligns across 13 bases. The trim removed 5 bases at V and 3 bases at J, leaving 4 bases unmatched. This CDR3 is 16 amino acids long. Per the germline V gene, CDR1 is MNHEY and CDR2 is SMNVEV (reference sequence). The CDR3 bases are TGTGCCAGCAGTCCAGGGACTAGCGGGATCTACAATGAGCAGTTCTTC. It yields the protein CASSPGTSGIYNEQFF.

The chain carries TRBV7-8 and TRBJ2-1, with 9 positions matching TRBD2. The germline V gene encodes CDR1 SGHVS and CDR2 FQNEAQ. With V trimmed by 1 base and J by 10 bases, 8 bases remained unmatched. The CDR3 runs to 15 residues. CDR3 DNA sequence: TGTGCCAGCAGCTTAGAACTAGCGGGCCAGAGAGAGCAGTTCTTC. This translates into CASSLELAGQREQFF.

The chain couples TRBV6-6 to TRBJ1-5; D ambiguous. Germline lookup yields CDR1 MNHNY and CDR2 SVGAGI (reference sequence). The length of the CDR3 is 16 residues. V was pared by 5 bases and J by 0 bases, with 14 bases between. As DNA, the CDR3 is TGTGCCAGCAGTAACGGTGTTCTATATAGCAATCAGCCCCAGCATTTT. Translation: CASSNGVLYSNQPQHF.

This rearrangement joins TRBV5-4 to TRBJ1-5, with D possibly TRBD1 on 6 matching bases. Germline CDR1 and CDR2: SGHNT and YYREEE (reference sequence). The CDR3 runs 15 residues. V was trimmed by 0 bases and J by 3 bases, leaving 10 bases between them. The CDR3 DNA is TGTGCCAGCAGCTTGGGGCAGGGGACCAATCAGCCCCAGCATTTT. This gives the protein CASSLGQGTNQPQHF.

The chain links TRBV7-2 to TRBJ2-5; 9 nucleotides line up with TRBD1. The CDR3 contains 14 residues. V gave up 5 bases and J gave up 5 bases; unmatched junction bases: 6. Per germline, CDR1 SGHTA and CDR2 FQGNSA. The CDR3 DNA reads TGTGCCAGCAGCAGTGGGACAGGGAGGGAGACCCAGTACTTC. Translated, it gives CASSSGTGRETQYF.

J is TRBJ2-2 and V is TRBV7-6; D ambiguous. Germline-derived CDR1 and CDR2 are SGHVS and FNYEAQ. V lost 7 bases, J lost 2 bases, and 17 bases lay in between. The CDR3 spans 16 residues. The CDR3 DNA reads TGTGCCAGCACCCCCTTCGGTGGGTTCAACACCGGGGAGCTGTTTTTT. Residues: CASTPFGGFNTGELFF. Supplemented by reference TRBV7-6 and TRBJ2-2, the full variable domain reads GAGVSQSPRYKVTKRGQDVALRCDPISGHVSLYWYRQALGQGPEFLTYFNYEAQQDKSGLPNDRFSAERPEGSISTLTIQRTEQRDSAMYRCASTPFGGFNTGELFFGEGSRLTVL.

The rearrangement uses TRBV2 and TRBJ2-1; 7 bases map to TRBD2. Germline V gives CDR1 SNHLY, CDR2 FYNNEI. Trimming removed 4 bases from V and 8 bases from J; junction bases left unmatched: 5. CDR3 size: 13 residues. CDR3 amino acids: CASSGLAGYEQFF. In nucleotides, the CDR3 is TGTGCCAGCAGTGGATTAGCGGGCTATGAGCAGTTCTTC.

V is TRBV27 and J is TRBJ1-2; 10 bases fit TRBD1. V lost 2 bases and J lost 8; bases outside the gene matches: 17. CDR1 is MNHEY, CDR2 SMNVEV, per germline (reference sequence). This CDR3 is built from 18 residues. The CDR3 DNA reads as TGTGCCAGCAGTTTACAACCGGGACAGGGGTTTCCCGGGAAGGGCTACACCTTC. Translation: CASSLQPGQGFPGKGYTF.

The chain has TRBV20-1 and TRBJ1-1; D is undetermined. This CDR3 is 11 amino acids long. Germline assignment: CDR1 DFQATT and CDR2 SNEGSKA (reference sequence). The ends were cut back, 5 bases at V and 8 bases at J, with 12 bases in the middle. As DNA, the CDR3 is TGCAGTGCTCCGCGGGCGGAGGAAGCTTTCTTT. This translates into CSAPRAEEAFF.